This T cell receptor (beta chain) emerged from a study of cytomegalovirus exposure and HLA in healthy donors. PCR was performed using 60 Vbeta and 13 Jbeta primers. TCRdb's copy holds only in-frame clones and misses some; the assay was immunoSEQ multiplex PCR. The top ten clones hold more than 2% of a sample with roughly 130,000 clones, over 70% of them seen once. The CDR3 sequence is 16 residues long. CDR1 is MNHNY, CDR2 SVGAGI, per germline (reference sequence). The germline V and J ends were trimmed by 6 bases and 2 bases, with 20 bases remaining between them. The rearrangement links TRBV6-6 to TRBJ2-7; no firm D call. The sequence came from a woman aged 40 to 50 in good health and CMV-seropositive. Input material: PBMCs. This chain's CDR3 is CASSQATSSIPYEQYF. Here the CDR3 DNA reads TGTGCCAGCAGCCAAGCGACCAGTTCGATACCCTACGAGCAGTACTTC.